The rows below give T cell receptor beta chains drawn from one sample of a study of Graves' ophthalmopathy and Graves' hyperthyroidism. From the multiplex PCR reads, TCRdb called clonotypes with MiXCR, one entry per CDR3 protein. Among roughly 700,000 distinct CDR3 sequences listed, around 40% were seen once. Sequencing input: peripheral blood. These receptors were taken from an adult man with Graves' ophthalmopathy. Each CDR3 is given with its conserved first and last residue. Fields, in order: J gene, V gene, D gene, clone size, CDR3 DNA, CDR3 protein. A D gene is named only where the DNA matches it firmly. Some rows mark clone size as missing; the rest say once, few, many or name a class of expanded clone.

TRBJ2-2	TRBV19	TRBD1	once	TGTGCCAGTAGTCGCCGGGACAGGGTGGACACCGGGGAGCTGTTTTTT	CASSRRDRVDTGELFF
TRBJ1-2	TRBV7-2	TRBD1	.	TGTGCCTGGAGTCGAGGGACAGGGGAACGAGTTGATGGCTACACCTTC	CAWSRGTGERVDGYTF
TRBJ1-2	TRBV5-1	.	few	TGCGCCAGCAGCTTTACCTCTCCTGGGGGGGGCTTCTATGGCTACACCTTC	CASSFTSPGGGFYGYTF
TRBJ2-7	TRBV6-5	TRBD2	.	TGTGCCAGCAGTTGGAGCGGGAACTACGAGCAGTACTTC	CASSWSGNYEQYF
TRBJ1-5	TRBV6-6	.	.	TGTGCCTTAAGCCGGAGGGGAGGCGATCAGCCCCAGCATTTT	CALSRRGGDQPQHF
TRBJ1-1	TRBV2	.	many	TGTGCCAGCACGGAGGCATCGTACACTGAAGCTTTCTTT	CASTEASYTEAFF
TRBJ1-5	TRBV12-3/TRBV12-4	TRBD1	.	TGTGCCAGCAGCCGGGACAGCGGCAATCAGCCCCAGCATTTT	CASSRDSGNQPQHF
TRBJ2-7	TRBV4-3	.	few	TGCGCCAGCAGCCGGGGGGCCCTTTACGAGCAGTACTTC	CASSRGALYEQYF
TRBJ2-5	TRBV24-1	.	.	TGTGCCAGCTCACCGGCGAGACTCCAAGAGACCCAGTACTTC	CASSPARLQETQYF
TRBJ2-6	TRBV9	.	few	TGTGCCAGCAGTCGAGACAGGCACTCTGGGGCCAACGTCCTGACTTTC	CASSRDRHSGANVLTF
TRBJ2-2	TRBV7-9	.	few	TGTGCCAGCGATCTAGCGCTGAACACCGGGGAGCTGTTTTTT	CASDLALNTGELFF
TRBJ2-2	TRBV29-1	.	.	TGCAGCGTTGAAGACCTTCGGACACGGAACACCGGGGAGCTGTTTTTT	CSVEDLRTRNTGELFF
TRBJ2-2	TRBV7-6	.	many	TGTGCCAGCAGCTCTACCGTACTCACCGGGGAGCTGTTTTTT	CASSSTVLTGELFF
TRBJ2-5	TRBV7-2	TRBD1	.	TGTGCCAGCAGCACAGGGGGCTACGGAGAGACCCAGTACTTC	CASSTGGYGETQYF
TRBJ2-7	TRBV14	.	.	TGTGCCAGCAGCCACGCCGGTGGGGCAACCTACGAGCAGTACTTC	CASSHAGGATYEQYF
TRBJ2-7	TRBV5-6	.	.	TGTGCCAGCAGCTTGGAATTGAGCAGTACCTACGAGCAGTACTTC	CASSLELSSTYEQYF
TRBJ2-7	TRBV7-9	.	.	TGTGCCAGCAGCCCGCTGGGGGCAGGGAGCTACGAGCAGTACTTC	CASSPLGAGSYEQYF
TRBJ2-6	TRBV7-3	TRBD2	many	TGTGCCAGCAGACCGGGACTAGCGGGAGCTGGGGCCAACGTCCTGACTTTC	CASRPGLAGAGANVLTF
TRBJ1-5	TRBV9	.	few	TGTGCCAGCAGCCAAGGGTCGGTTTCGACGGGAGATCAGCCCCAGCATTTT	CASSQGSVSTGDQPQHF
TRBJ1-1	TRBV7-9	.	many	TGTGCCAGCAGCGCTTACCTGGTGCAGACTGAAGCTTTCTTT	CASSAYLVQTEAFF
TRBJ2-5	TRBV2	TRBD2	few	TGTGCCAGCAGTTTTGTGGTAGCGGGAGGGCCAGGGGAGACCCAGTACTTC	CASSFVVAGGPGETQYF
TRBJ2-3	TRBV2	TRBD2	.	TGTGCCAGCAGTTCGAGCTCAGCGGGGGCCCCAGATACGCAGTATTTT	CASSSSSAGAPDTQYF
TRBJ2-5	TRBV20-1	TRBD1	.	TGCAGTCATACCGAACAGGGGCGACGATCCTTACAAGAGACCCAGTACTTC	CSHTEQGRRSLQETQYF
TRBJ2-6	TRBV19	TRBD1	few	TGTGCCAGTAGGGGACAGGGGACATTGGGGGCCAACGTCCTGACTTTC	CASRGQGTLGANVLTF
TRBJ1-1	TRBV7-9	.	.	TGTGCCAGCAGCCTGAAATCAGGGGAGGCTGAAACTTTCTTT	CASSLKSGEAETFF
TRBJ2-3	TRBV24-1	.	few	TGTGCCACCAGCGCGACCGACGAAAGCACAGATACGCAGTATTTT	CATSATDESTDTQYF
TRBJ2-2	TRBV29-1	.	few	TGCAGCGTTTCGTACACCGGGGAGCTGTTTTTT	CSVSYTGELFF
TRBJ2-2	TRBV25-1	TRBD2	many	TGTGCCAGCAGCACCGGACTAGCGGGAGGCCTCGCCCCAGTAGGTAGTGCCGGGGAGCTGTTTTTT	CASSTGLAGGLAPVGSAGELFF
TRBJ2-7	TRBV27	.	once	TGTGCCAGCAGTTTAAACAGGGCGGACTACGAGCAGTACTTC	CASSLNRADYEQYF
TRBJ2-6	TRBV7-9	.	.	TGTGCCAGCAGTTGCCGGCAGGCCTCTGGGGCCAACGTCCTGACTTTC	CASSCRQASGANVLTF
TRBJ1-1	TRBV5-6	.	.	TGTGCCAGCAGCTTGGTCCTTGGGGGCACTGAAGCTTTCTTT	CASSLVLGGTEAFF
TRBJ2-1	TRBV7-2	.	.	TGTGCCAGCAGCTTAGAGGGCCTACCCAATGAGCAGTTCTTC	CASSLEGLPNEQFF
TRBJ1-6	TRBV20-1	.	many	TGCAGTGCTAGAGAAGGTGGTTCACCCCTCCACTTT	CSAREGGSPLHF
TRBJ1-2	TRBV9	TRBD1	many	TGTGCCAGCAGCGCGCGGACAGGGGCGGACTATGGCTACACCTTC	CASSARTGADYGYTF
TRBJ2-7	TRBV20-1	.	few	TGCAGTGCTAGAGATCTTAGTAGCGAGTACGAGCAGTACTTC	CSARDLSSEYEQYF
TRBJ1-5	TRBV7-3	.	many	TGTGCCAGCAGCTCCAGGGGTGGTCAGCCCCAGCATTTT	CASSSRGGQPQHF
TRBJ1-2	TRBV7-2	TRBD1	many	TGTGCCAGCAGCTCCGGACAGGGATACTATGGCTACACCTTC	CASSSGQGYYGYTF
TRBJ2-5	TRBV7-9	TRBD1	few	TGTGCCAGCAGCCAGGTTGGGACAGGGGCTTTCCAAGAGACCCAGTACTTC	CASSQVGTGAFQETQYF
TRBJ2-6	TRBV11-2	.	.	TGTGCCAGCAGCTTAGGCAGGGTCAACGTCCTGACTTTC	CASSLGRVNVLTF
TRBJ2-6	TRBV29-1	.	.	TGCAGCGGTTACCGGACGACGGGGGCCAACGTCCTGACTTTC	CSGYRTTGANVLTF
TRBJ1-1	TRBV7-9	.	many	TGTGCCAGCAGCTTAACCCTGGCGAACACTGAAGCTTTCTTT	CASSLTLANTEAFF
TRBJ1-3	TRBV7-2	.	.	TGTGCCAGCAGCTTAGGAGGCGGTGGTGGAAACACCATATATTTT	CASSLGGGGGNTIYF
TRBJ2-2	TRBV25-1	.	.	TGTGCCAGCAGTGATAAGGACGGGGAGCTGTTTTTT	CASSDKDGELFF
TRBJ2-2	TRBV7-3	.	.	TGTGTCAGCAGCCCTGATTCTAGCAGGGCCGGGGAGCTGTTTTTT	CVSSPDSSRAGELFF
TRBJ2-5	TRBV9	.	.	TGTGCCAGCACCCCTAATGAGACCCAGTACTTC	CASTPNETQYF
TRBJ2-2	TRBV7-9	.	.	TGTGCCAGCAGCTTAGGGAATCAGTTGGGCGGGGAGCTGTTTTTT	CASSLGNQLGGELFF
TRBJ2-5	TRBV4-3	.	few	TGCGCCAGCAGCCAAGGTCGGGGCGTGGAGACCCAGTACTTC	CASSQGRGVETQYF
TRBJ1-5	TRBV12-3/TRBV12-4	.	.	TGTGCCAGCAGTTTGTTGGGTTCAGAGACCCAGCATTTT	CASSLLGSETQHF